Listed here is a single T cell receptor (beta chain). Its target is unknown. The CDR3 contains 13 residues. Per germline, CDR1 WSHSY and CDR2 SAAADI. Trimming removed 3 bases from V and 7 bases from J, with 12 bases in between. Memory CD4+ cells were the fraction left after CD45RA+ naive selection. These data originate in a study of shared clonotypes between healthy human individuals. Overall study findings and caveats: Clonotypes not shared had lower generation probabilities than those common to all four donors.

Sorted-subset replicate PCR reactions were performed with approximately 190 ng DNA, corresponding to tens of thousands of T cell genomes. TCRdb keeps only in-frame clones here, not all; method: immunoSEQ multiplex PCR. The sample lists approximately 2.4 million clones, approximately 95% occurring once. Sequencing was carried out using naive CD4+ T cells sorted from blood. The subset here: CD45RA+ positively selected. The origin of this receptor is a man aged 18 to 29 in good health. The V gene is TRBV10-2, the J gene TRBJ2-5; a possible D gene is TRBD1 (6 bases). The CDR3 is CASSDGGQGTQYF. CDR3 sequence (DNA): TGCGCCAGCAGTGATGGGGGCCAGGGGACCCAGTACTTC.